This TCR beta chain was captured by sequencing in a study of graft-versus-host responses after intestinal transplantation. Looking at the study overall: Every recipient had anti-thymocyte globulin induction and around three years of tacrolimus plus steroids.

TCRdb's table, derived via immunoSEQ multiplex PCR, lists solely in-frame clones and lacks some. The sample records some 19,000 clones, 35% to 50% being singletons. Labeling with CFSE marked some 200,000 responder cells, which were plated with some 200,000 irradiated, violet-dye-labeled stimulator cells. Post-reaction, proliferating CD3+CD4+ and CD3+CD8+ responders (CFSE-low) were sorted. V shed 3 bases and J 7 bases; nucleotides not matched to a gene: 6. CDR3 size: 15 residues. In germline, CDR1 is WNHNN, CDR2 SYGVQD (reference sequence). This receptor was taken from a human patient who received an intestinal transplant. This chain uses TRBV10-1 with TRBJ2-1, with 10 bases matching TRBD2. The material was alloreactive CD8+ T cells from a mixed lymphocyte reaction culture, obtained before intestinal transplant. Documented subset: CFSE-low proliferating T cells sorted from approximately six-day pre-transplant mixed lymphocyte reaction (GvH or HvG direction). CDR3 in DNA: TGCGCCAGCAGTGAAGCTAGCGGGAGTGAAAATGAGCAGTTCTTC. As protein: CASSEASGSENEQFF.